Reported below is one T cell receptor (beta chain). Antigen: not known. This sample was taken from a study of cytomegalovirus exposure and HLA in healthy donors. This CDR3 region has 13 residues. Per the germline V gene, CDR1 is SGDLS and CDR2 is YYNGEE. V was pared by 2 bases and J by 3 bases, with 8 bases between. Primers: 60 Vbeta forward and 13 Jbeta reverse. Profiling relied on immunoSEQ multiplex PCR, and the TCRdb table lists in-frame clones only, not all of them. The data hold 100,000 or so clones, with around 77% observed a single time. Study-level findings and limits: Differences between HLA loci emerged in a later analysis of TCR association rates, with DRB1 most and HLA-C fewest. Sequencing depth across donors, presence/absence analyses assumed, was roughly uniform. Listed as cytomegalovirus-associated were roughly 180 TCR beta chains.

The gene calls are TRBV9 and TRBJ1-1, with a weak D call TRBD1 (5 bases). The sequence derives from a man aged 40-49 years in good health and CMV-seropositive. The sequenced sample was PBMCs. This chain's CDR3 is CASSVIGDTEAFF. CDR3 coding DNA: TGTGCCAGCAGCGTCATAGGGGACACTGAAGCTTTCTTT. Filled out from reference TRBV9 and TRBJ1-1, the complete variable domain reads DSGVTQTPKHLITATGQRVTLRCSPRSGDLSVYWYQQSLDQGLQFLIQYYNGEERAKGNILERFSAQQFPDLHSELNLSSLELGDSALYFCASSVIGDTEAFFGQGTRLTVV.